What follows are 21 T cell receptor beta chains derived from one specimen sequenced in a study of regulatory T cells in long-lasting Graves disease. Researchers made TCR beta libraries by using iRepertoire HTBI primers and running Arm-PCR on CDR3 regions. TCRdb re-called the multiplex PCR reads with MiXCR, one entry per CDR3 protein. The sample contains about 220,000 distinct CDR3 sequences, roughly a fifth of which appear only once. The time point denotes: newly diagnosed GD, antithyroid drugs for less than 3 months. PBMCs provided the RNA from which the TCR library was made. This sample was shared with a second study, whose subject was T cells in Graves' hyperthyroidism and ophthalmopathy.

Here the sequenced sample was peripheral blood mononuclear cells (PBMCs), taken at new diagnosis, from a patient treated with antithyroid drugs. The origin of the receptors is a woman aged 25-40 years with Graves disease.

This clonotype was recorded many times. The rearrangement uses TRBV10-3 and TRBJ2-7; either TRBD1 or TRBD2 may supply D (6 bases each). The CDR3 extends over 12 amino acids. Germline assignment: CDR1 ENHRY and CDR2 SYGVKD. The V and J ends lost 4 bases and 5 bases respectively, with 9 bases between them. Written as DNA, the CDR3 is TGTGCCATCAGTGCGGGGGCGGACGAGCAGTACTTC. It codes for CAISAGADEQYF.

This chain connects TRBV19 to TRBJ1-1, with D tentatively TRBD1 (5 bases). The CDR3 is made up of 15 amino acids. The V end lost 5 bases, the J end lost 3 bases, and 16 bases lay between the germline ends. CDR1 and CDR2 (germline): LNHDA, SQIVND (reference sequence). The CDR3 is CASSPDRGGDTEAFF. DNA of the CDR3: TGTGCCAGTAGTCCAGACCGGGGAGGGGACACTGAAGCTTTCTTT.

This clonotype has only a few counts. This may be a read error: a much more frequent sequence differs by one nucleotide. V and J are TRBV11-2 and TRBJ1-1, with no clear D. The V gene's germline CDR1 is SGHAT and CDR2 FQNNGV. V gave up 3 bases and J gave up 5 bases, with 13 bases separating them. The CDR3 contains 14 residues. CDR3 sequence reads: CASSFAGLGTEAFF. The CDR3 bases are TGTGCCAGCAGCTTCGCGGGCCTGGGTACTGAAGCTTTCTTT.

This clonotype occurred many times. The gene calls are TRBV28 and TRBJ1-5, with 9 bases that match TRBD1. The CDR3 loop spans 13 amino acids. V shed 8 bases and J 11 bases; nucleotides not matched to a gene: 10. The V gene's germline CDR1 is MDHEN and CDR2 SYDVKM. In DNA form, the CDR3 reads TGTGCCAGCGGGACAGGGTTCGTGGTGGCCCAGCATTTT. This sequence encodes CASGTGFVVAQHF.

This clonotype has ten or more counts. The rearrangement links TRBV28 to TRBJ1-4; D is uncertain. Looked up from germline, CDR1 is MDHEN and CDR2 is SYDVKM. The CDR3 has 14 amino acids. V lost 4 bases, J lost 6 bases, and 12 bases lay in between. CDR3 nucleotides: TGTGCCAGCAGTTCGGCGGAAGTCCATGAAAAACTGTTTTTT. It is translated as CASSSAEVHEKLFF.

In its sample, this clonotype was seen many times. V is TRBV12-3 or TRBV12-4 and J is TRBJ1-1; the D is unclear. The CDR3 consists of 12 residues. V was cut by 3 bases and J by 7 bases, with 9 bases left in between. Here the CDR3 DNA reads TGTGCCAGCAGTTTTTACATGGGTGAAGCTTTCTTT. Protein product: CASSFYMGEAFF.

This clonotype appeared many times. The chain combines TRBV30 with TRBJ2-5; 7 nucleotides align to TRBD2. With 2 bases clipped from V and 3 bases from J, the junction kept 6 bases outside the gene matches. Per germline, CDR1 GTSNPN and CDR2 SVGIG (reference sequence). The CDR3 runs 14 residues. In DNA, the CDR3 is TGTGCCTGGAGTCAAGCTAGCGGCAAAGAGACCCAGTACTTC. Protein product: CAWSQASGKETQYF.

This clonotype has more than one count but fewer than ten. This may come from a read error, since a much larger clone is one base off. The gene calls are TRBV12-3 or TRBV12-4 and TRBJ2-6; 9 bases map to TRBD1. CDR3 length equals 17 residues. This CDR3 is CAGSQQGAGAGANVLTF. As DNA, the CDR3 is TGTGCCGGCAGCCAACAGGGGGCGGGGGCTGGGGCCAACGTCCTGACTTTC.

The gene calls are TRBV7-8 and TRBJ2-1, with D possibly matching TRBD1 (5 bases). The CDR3 has 16 residues. Per the germline V gene, CDR1 is SGHVS and CDR2 is FQNEAQ. The ends were cut back, 0 bases at V and 2 bases at J, with 11 bases in the middle. The CDR3 DNA reads as TGTGCCAGCAGCTTAGCAGGGATAGGGGCCTACAATGAGCAGTTCTTC. Translating gives CASSLAGIGAYNEQFF. Supplemented by reference TRBV7-8 and TRBJ2-1, the full variable domain reads GAGVSQSPRYKVAKRGQDVALRCDPISGHVSLFWYQQALGQGPEFLTYFQNEAQLDKSGLPSDRFFAERPEGSVSTLKIQRTQQEDSAVYLCASSLAGIGAYNEQFFGPGTRLTVL.

This clonotype was seen many times. The genes are TRBV3-1 and TRBJ2-2, with D perhaps given as TRBD1 or TRBD2 (6 bases each). Germline assignment: CDR1 LGHDT and CDR2 YNNKEL (reference sequence). Trimming pared 3 bases from V and 7 bases from J, leaving 18 bases between. There are 16 residues in the CDR3. CDR3 nucleotide sequence: TGTGCCAGCAGCCAGCTGGGGGGCGGTATCGTCGGGGAGCTGTTTTTT. Its translation is CASSQLGGGIVGELFF.

This clonotype was found a few times. The likely explanation is a read error, given a far larger clone one base away. This chain joins TRBV2 and TRBJ2-1; D may be TRBD2 (6 bases). Germline V gene lookup returns CDR1 SNHLY and CDR2 FYNNEI. This CDR3 spans 14 amino acids. Trimming cost V 1 base and J 10 bases, with 14 bases left between them. CDR3: CASSEGGEPYEQFF. The DNA for the CDR3 is TGTGCCAGCAGTGAAGGGGGGGAGCCCTACGAGCAGTTCTTC.

This clonotype has ten or more counts. V and J are TRBV6-2 or TRBV6-3 and TRBJ2-7; a possible D gene is TRBD2 (7 bases). Germline-derived CDR1 and CDR2 are MNHEY and SVGEGT. V lost 2 bases to trimming and J lost 5 bases, with 10 bases between them. The CDR3 length is 13 residues. The CDR3 protein is CASSYRGGDEQYF. The DNA for the CDR3 is TGTGCCAGCAGTTACAGGGGGGGGGACGAGCAGTACTTC.

Comment on this clonotype: Germline and junction disagree at one end, which may indicate a read error. This chain connects TRBV18 to TRBJ2-3; D may be TRBD2 (6 bases). The CDR3 contains 14 residues. Looked up from germline, CDR1 is KGHSH and CDR2 is LQKENI. The CDR3 sequence is CASSPTSSSDAQYF. The CDR3 DNA reads as TGTGCCAGCTCACCAACTAGCAGCTCAGATGCGCAGTATTTT.

J is TRBJ1-4 and V is TRBV5-5; TRBD1 might be the D (6 bases). Germline CDR1 and CDR2: SGHKS and YYEKEE (reference sequence). The CDR3 consists of 15 residues. V lost 4 bases to trimming and J lost 4 bases, with 14 bases between them. The CDR3 protein is CASSPGTIFNEKLFF. CDR3 nucleotide sequence: TGTGCCAGCAGCCCCGGGACAATCTTTAATGAAAAACTGTTTTTT.

The chain carries TRBV2 and TRBJ1-5; 7 bases align to TRBD1. CDR1 SNHLY and CDR2 FYNNEI come from the germline V gene. V dropped 6 bases and J dropped 0; count of bases not matched to a gene: 2. CDR3 length equals 14 residues. CDR3 bases: TGTGCCAGCAGGGGACAGTATAGCAATCAGCCCCAGCATTTT. It specifies CASRGQYSNQPQHF.

This clonotype has at least ten counts. The J gene is TRBJ1-1, the V gene TRBV6-5; D gene uncertain. The CDR3 has 14 amino acids. Trimming shortened V by 2 bases and J by 1 base, and 8 bases separated the two germline ends. The germline CDR1 and CDR2 sequences are MNHEY and SVGAGI. CDR3 sequence reads: CASSYGVENTEAFF. The CDR3 coding sequence is TGTGCCAGCAGTTACGGGGTGGAGAACACTGAAGCTTTCTTT.

This clonotype was counted many times. The chain carries TRBV18 and TRBJ2-3, with 11 bases aligning to TRBD2. The germline CDR1 and CDR2 sequences are KGHSH and LQKENI. The length of the CDR3 is 16 residues. With 0 bases clipped from V and 5 bases from J, the junction kept 4 bases outside the gene matches. The CDR3 DNA reads TGTGCCAGCTCACCACCTAGCGGGAGGGCTGTAGATACGCAGTATTTT. Translating gives CASSPPSGRAVDTQYF.

The J gene is TRBJ1-1, the V gene TRBV30, with D unresolved. Trimming stripped 4 bases from V and 0 bases from J, with 9 bases between. The CDR3 is made up of 13 amino acids. CDR1 and CDR2 (germline): GTSNPN, SVGIG (reference sequence). The CDR3 region has the DNA TGTGCCTGGACAGCCATCATGAACACTGAAGCTTTCTTT. Its translation: CAWTAIMNTEAFF. The full variable domain, with the rest looked up from reference TRBV30 and TRBJ1-1, is SQTIHQWPATLVQPVGSPLSLECTVEGTSNPNLYWYRQAAGRGLQLLFYSVGIGQISSEVPQNLSASRPQDRQFILSSKKLLLSDSGFYLCAWTAIMNTEAFFGQGTRLTVV.

This clonotype was seen more than once but under ten times. Being one base from a much bigger clone, this may be a read error. V usage is TRBV7-6 and J usage is TRBJ2-3; tentative D call: TRBD2 (7 bases). The CDR3 loop spans 19 amino acids. With 2 bases removed from V and 1 base from J, the gap between germline ends came to 22 bases. Germline-derived CDR1 and CDR2 are SGHVS and FNYEAQ. As DNA, the CDR3 is TGTGCCAGCAGCTTATCGTCCCGCTGGGGGGGGCTGGGCACAGATACGCAGTATTTT. This translates into CASSLSSRWGGLGTDTQYF.

This clonotype was recorded at least ten times. The chain uses TRBV6-1 and TRBJ2-7, with D perhaps being TRBD1 or TRBD2 (6 bases each). V gave up 6 bases and J gave up 4 bases, with 16 bases separating them. The CDR3 contains 14 residues. Germline CDR1 is MNHNS and CDR2 is SASEGT. The CDR3 nucleotides read TGTGCCAGCAGCCTACAGGGACTCAAGTACGAGCAGTACTTC. Its translation: CASSLQGLKYEQYF.

This clonotype was detected ten times or more. The rearrangement uses TRBV18 and TRBJ2-7; 7 bases map to TRBD1. The junction had 7 bases not matched to a gene; V was cut back by 2 bases and J by 0 bases. The CDR3 covers 16 residues. Germline V gene lookup returns CDR1 KGHSH and CDR2 LQKENI. The CDR3 DNA is TGTGCCAGCTCACCATTCGGTGGGACAGCCTCCTACGAGCAGTACTTC. This codes for CASSPFGGTASYEQYF.